A selection of T cell receptor beta chains follows, all from one sample in a study of CD8 T cells in Susac syndrome. TCRdb analysed the immunoSEQ multiplex PCR reads with MiXCR anew, one entry per CDR3 protein. Of approximately 180,000 distinct CDR3 sequences detected, 85% to 95% appear once; the ten largest clones hold 0.095% to 0.1%. Sequences were obtained from CD4+ T cells from PBMCs. The receptor source for this set is a human donor with Susac syndrome. Each CDR3 is given with its conserved first and last residue. D genes are given only for firm matches. The size of a clone is reported for some rows only, either as once, few or many, or as a class for expanded clones.

d_gene	abundance	j_gene	v_gene	CDR3aa	CDR3nt
TRBD2	-	TRBJ2-5	TRBV19	CASRSSGRRGTQYF	TGTGCCAGCCGATCTAGCGGGAGGAGGGGGACCCAGTACTTC
-	-	TRBJ2-5	TRBV12-3/TRBV12-4	CASSLPQTQETQYF	TGTGCCAGCAGTTTACCTCAGACTCAAGAGACCCAGTACTTC
-	-	TRBJ1-1	TRBV18	CASSANVGNTEAFF	TGTGCCAGCTCGGCAAACGTAGGCAACACTGAAGCTTTCTTT
TRBD1	once	TRBJ2-1	TRBV3-1	CASSQLDRVGNEQFF	TGTGCCAGCAGTCAACTCGACAGGGTCGGCAATGAGCAGTTCTTC
-	-	TRBJ2-4	TRBV20-1	CSARASLRHAKNIQYF	TGCAGTGCTAGAGCTAGCCTCCGACACGCCAAAAACATTCAGTACTTC
TRBD2	-	TRBJ2-5	TRBV3-1	CASSRGTSGGGETQYF	TGTGCCAGCAGCCGAGGGACTAGCGGGGGAGGAGAGACCCAGTACTTC
-	-	TRBJ2-7	TRBV12-3/TRBV12-4	CASSPTESYEQYF	TGTGCCAGCAGTCCGACAGAATCCTACGAGCAGTACTTC
-	-	TRBJ1-5	TRBV2	CASRRRVTQPQHF	TGTGCCAGCAGGAGGAGGGTCACACAGCCCCAGCATTTT
-	-	TRBJ1-5	TRBV28	CASSLSDQPQHF	TGTGCCAGCAGTTTGTCTGATCAGCCCCAGCATTTT
-	once	TRBJ1-4	TRBV12-3/TRBV12-4	CASSPGRSVLNEKLFF	TGTGCCAGCAGCCCCGGACGAAGCGTCCTTAATGAAAAACTGTTTTTT